Here is one T cell receptor (beta chain) with its context. The data belong to a study of T cell changes during pregnancy in multiple sclerosis. CDR3 length: 15 amino acids. With V trimmed by 5 bases and J by 4 bases, 8 bases remained unmatched. The V gene's germline CDR1 is LGHNT and CDR2 FRNRAP. Libraries were prepared by immunoSEQ multiplex PCR; TCRdb keeps only in-frame clonotypes and omits some of them. Of some 110,000 clones in the sample, approximately 90% are singletons; the top ten hold 1.5% to 2%. This clonotype was sampled from a female donor with multiple sclerosis, enrolled in a pregnancy study. V and J are TRBV12-5 and TRBJ2-1, with 7 bases matching TRBD1. This specimen was peripheral blood, taken after pregnancy. The CDR3 protein is CASGRDSSLYNEQFF. DNA of the CDR3: TGTGCTAGTGGTCGGGACAGTTCACTGTACAATGAGCAGTTCTTC.